Each of the 20 T cell receptor beta chains below was sequenced from the same sample in a study of cytomegalovirus exposure and HLA in healthy donors. Both 60 Vbeta primers and 13 Jbeta primers went into the PCR. Produced via immunoSEQ multiplex PCR; TCRdb's table is partial and in-frame only. The sample comprises tens of thousands of clones, 75% of which are singletons, and roughly an eighth rests with the top ten. The sequenced sample consisted of PBMCs. The receptors were sampled from a man in his 70s in good health and CMV-seronegative.

This clone was seen once. V usage is TRBV2 and J usage is TRBJ2-3; D is possibly TRBD2 (5 bases). CDR3 length: 15 residues. Looked up from germline, CDR1 is SNHLY and CDR2 is FYNNEI. V was trimmed by 0 bases and J by 1 base, leaving 8 bases between them. The CDR3 bases are TGTGCCAGCAGTGAAGCGGGAGTTCGCACAGATACGCAGTATTTT. Protein: CASSEAGVRTDTQYF.

The chain couples TRBV14 to TRBJ2-5, with 8 bases fitting TRBD1. The J call may be in error: the DNA end matches TRBJ2-7 better. In germline, CDR1 is SGHDN, CDR2 FVKESK. CDR3 size: 12 residues. The CDR3 DNA sequence: TGTGCCAGCAGCCGACAGGGGTACGAGCAGTACTTC. Amino acid sequence: CASSRQGYEQYF.

The CDR3: CASSLQRSYEQYF. Here the CDR3 DNA reads TGTGCCAGCAGTTTGCAGCGCTCCTACGAGCAGTACTTC. J is TRBJ2-7 and V is TRBV27; D ambiguous. V was shortened by 3 bases and J by 0 bases, with 6 bases between the two germline ends. Per the germline V gene, CDR1 is MNHEY and CDR2 is SMNVEV (reference sequence). The CDR3 runs 13 residues.

The rearrangement uses TRBV28 and TRBJ1-5; possibly TRBD1 for D (5 bases). This CDR3 has 15 residues. V was trimmed by 6 bases and J by 0 bases, leaving 12 bases between them. CDR1 and CDR2 (germline): MDHEN, SYDVKM. The chain's CDR3 is CASRAADNSNQPQHF. The CDR3 nucleotides read TGTGCCAGCAGGGCCGCGGACAATAGCAATCAGCCCCAGCATTTT.

The rearrangement uses TRBV12-5 and TRBJ2-7; TRBD1 agrees at 7 bases. V gave up 4 bases and J gave up 1 base; unmatched junction bases: 13. The CDR3 contains 17 residues. Germline V lookup: CDR1 LGHNT, CDR2 FRNRAP. As DNA, the CDR3 is TGTGCTAGTGGTTCCTTCTTAGAGACAGGGATTTCCTACGAGCAGTACTTC. The encoded protein is CASGSFLETGISYEQYF. The full variable domain, rest sourced from reference TRBV12-5 and TRBJ2-7, is DARVTQTPRHKVTEMGQEVTMRCQPILGHNTVFWYRQTMMQGLELLAYFRNRAPLDDSGMPKDRFSAEMPDATLATLKIQPSEPRDSAVYFCASGSFLETGISYEQYFGPGTRLTVT.

In regard to this clone: At one of its ends the junction is not consistent with the germline gene, which may arise from a read error. The V call is TRBV7-9, the J call TRBJ1-1; the D is unclear. Germline V gives CDR1 SEHNR, CDR2 FQNEAQ (reference sequence). CDR3 size: 13 residues. CDR3 nucleotide sequence: TGTTCCAGCAGCTTAGAGGCAGGCACTGAAGCTTTCTTT. Its protein is CSSSLEAGTEAFF.

This chain uses TRBV6-5 with TRBJ2-7, with 10 bases aligning to TRBD2. There are 16 residues in the CDR3. CDR1 and CDR2 (germline): MNHEY, SVGAGI. V shed 0 bases and J 7 bases; nucleotides not matched to a gene: 9. CDR3 sequence: CASSYSLAGGDWEQYF. The CDR3 nucleotides read TGTGCCAGCAGTTACTCTTTAGCGGGAGGTGATTGGGAGCAGTACTTC.

This chain uses TRBV5-5 with TRBJ2-1, with D possibly matching TRBD1 (6 bases). The germline gives CDR1 SGHKS, CDR2 YYEKEE (reference sequence). V gave up 0 bases and J gave up 3 bases, with 19 bases separating them. There are 18 residues in the CDR3. The CDR3: CASSLVLTGQAIYNEQFF. CDR3 in DNA: TGTGCCAGCAGCTTGGTCTTGACGGGACAAGCTATCTACAATGAGCAGTTCTTC.

The chain combines TRBV29-1 with TRBJ2-1, with D perhaps matching TRBD1 (5 bases). The germline gives CDR1 SQVTM, CDR2 ANQGSEA. The CDR3 runs to 15 residues. V lost 2 bases and J 3 bases, leaving 14 bases between the germline ends. CDR3 loop: CSVENRGRDYNEQFF. Here the CDR3 DNA reads TGCAGCGTTGAAAATAGGGGTAGGGACTACAATGAGCAGTTCTTC.

The rearrangement joins TRBV27 to TRBJ2-7, with D hard to call. This CDR3 has 13 amino acids. CDR1 and CDR2 from the germline V gene are MNHEY and SMNVEV (reference sequence). Between the trimmed V and J ends, which lost 5 bases and 2 bases, there was a span of 10 bases. The CDR3, as DNA: TGTGCCAGCAGTGCTCTAATGCCCTACGAGCAGTACTTC. As protein: CASSALMPYEQYF.

This chain joins TRBV6-5 and TRBJ2-7; a possible D gene is TRBD2 (5 bases). The V and J ends lost 2 bases and 2 bases respectively, with 7 bases between them. Germline assignment: CDR1 MNHEY and CDR2 SVGAGI. There are 13 residues in the CDR3. DNA for the CDR3: TGTGCCAGCAGTTACCGGGATACCTACGAGCAGTACTTC. The encoded protein is CASSYRDTYEQYF.

The gene calls are TRBV5-1 and TRBJ2-1; 12 positions agree with TRBD2. J was trimmed by 6 bases and V by 4 bases; bases with no gene match: 5. Germline V gene sequence: CDR1 SGHRS, CDR2 YFSETQ. The CDR3 covers 15 residues. Here the CDR3 reads CASSPGLAGINEQFF. The CDR3 DNA is TGCGCCAGCAGCCCAGGACTAGCGGGGATCAATGAGCAGTTCTTC.

This chain links TRBV6-6 with TRBJ2-5; 10 positions agree with TRBD2. V shed 5 bases, J shed 5 bases, and the junction held 5 bases outside the gene matches. The CDR3 covers 14 residues. Germline lookup yields CDR1 MNHNY and CDR2 SVGAGI (reference sequence). CDR3 sequence: CASSDSGGLETQYF. The CDR3 DNA is TGTGCCAGCAGTGATAGCGGGGGGCTCGAGACCCAGTACTTC.

As concerns this clone: The sample contains more than one DNA sequence encoding this CDR3. The chain carries TRBV10-1 and TRBJ2-2; 7 positions match TRBD1. This CDR3 has 14 residues. With V trimmed by 3 bases and J by 5 bases, 3 bases remained unmatched. Germline assignment: CDR1 WNHNN and CDR2 SYGVQD (reference sequence). Here the CDR3 reads CASSEDRATGELFF. The CDR3 region has the DNA TGCGCCAGCAGTGAAGACAGGGCAACCGGGGAGCTGTTTTTT.

The gene calls are TRBV30 and TRBJ2-2; tentatively, D is TRBD1 (5 bases). The CDR3 has 14 amino acids. V lost 2 bases to trimming and J lost 4 bases, with 11 bases between them. CDR1 is GTSNPN and CDR2 is SVGIG in the germline V gene (reference sequence). CDR3 sequence: CAWSPGHLTGELFF. The CDR3 nucleotides are TGTGCCTGGAGTCCCGGACACCTCACCGGGGAGCTGTTTTTT.

The chain recombines TRBV7-2 with TRBJ1-1; tentative D call: TRBD1 (6 bases). The CDR3 is 15 amino acids. V lost 5 bases to trimming and J lost 1 base, with 14 bases between them. The germline V gene encodes CDR1 SGHTA and CDR2 FQGNSA. The chain's CDR3 is CASSPGQSGNTEAFF. The CDR3 DNA is TGTGCCAGCAGCCCAGGACAGTCGGGGAACACTGAAGCTTTCTTT. Full variable domain (remainder filled in from reference TRBV7-2 and TRBJ1-1): GAGVSQSPSNKVTEKGKDVELRCDPISGHTALYWYRQSLGQGLEFLIYFQGNSAPDKSGLPSDRFSAERTGGSVSTLTIQRTQQEDSAVYLCASSPGQSGNTEAFFGQGTRLTVV.

The gene calls are TRBV7-9 and TRBJ1-4, with D possibly being TRBD1 (6 bases). CDR1 is SEHNR and CDR2 is FQNEAQ in the germline V gene (reference sequence). The ends were cut back, 1 base at V and 7 bases at J, with 13 bases in the middle. This CDR3 comprises 15 residues. The DNA for the CDR3 is TGTGCCAGCAGCTTAGTTTCAGGGGCTGGTGAAAAACTGTTTTTT. Translated: CASSLVSGAGEKLFF.

The rearrangement links TRBV7-8 to TRBJ2-5; 8 bases are a match to TRBD1. The CDR3 is 16 residues long. CDR1 is SGHVS, CDR2 FQNEAQ, per germline. J lost 4 bases, V lost 4 bases, and 11 bases had no gene match. For the CDR3, the DNA is TGTGCCAGCAGCTCCCAGTGGACAGGGCGTTTAGAGACCCAGTACTTC. It encodes CASSSQWTGRLETQYF.

The chain joins TRBV10-3 to TRBJ1-2; 9 nucleotides align to TRBD1. The length of the CDR3 is 18 residues. The ends lost 4 bases at V and 2 bases at J; junction bases unmatched: 14. Germline V lookup: CDR1 ENHRY, CDR2 SYGVKD. In DNA, the CDR3 is TGTGCCATCAGTGCCTCGGGGACAGGGCTCACGTTAAACTATGGCTACACCTTC. Its protein is CAISASGTGLTLNYGYTF.

This chain joins TRBV5-1 and TRBJ2-2, with a weak D call TRBD2 (6 bases). Trimming shortened V by 1 base and J by 5 bases, and 15 bases separated the two germline ends. The CDR3 sequence is 16 residues long. Germline CDR1 reads SGHRS; CDR2 reads YFSETQ. The CDR3 loop reads CASSLSIGAGTGELFF. CDR3 coding DNA: TGCGCCAGCAGCTTGTCGATCGGGGCGGGGACCGGGGAGCTGTTTTTT.